This TCR beta chain was documented in a study of shared clonotypes between healthy human individuals. Free of recent acute infections or vaccinations, the donors were healthy HIV-negative adults. Assay execution took place at the deep level. Sequenced by immunoSEQ multiplex PCR; TCRdb stores in-frame clones only, minus some. The table lists about 1.1 million clones, roughly 80% of them singletons. Regarding the study as a whole: All-four-donor shared clonotypes had higher generation probabilities than non-shared clonotypes did.

The CDR3 has 14 amino acids. Germline V gene lookup returns CDR1 SGHTA and CDR2 FQGTGA. V lost 5 bases, J lost 0 bases, and 8 bases lay in between. This clone has only a few counts. What it binds is unknown. V usage is TRBV7-3 and J usage is TRBJ2-1, with D unresolved. The source of this sequence is a man younger than 35 in good health. Some clones in this sample may be carry-over from other donors' samples. Sequences were obtained from memory CD4+ T cells from PBMCs. Documented subset: CD45RA-negative fraction. CDR3 residues: CASSLQVSYNEQFF. The CDR3 DNA reads TGTGCCAGCAGCCTCCAAGTCTCCTACAATGAGCAGTTCTTC. The full variable domain, with the rest looked up from reference TRBV7-3 and TRBJ2-1, is GAGVSQTPSNKVTEKGKYVELRCDPISGHTALYWYRQSLGQGPEFLIYFQGTGAADDSGLPNDRFFAVRPEGSVSTLKIQRTERGDSAVYLCASSLQVSYNEQFFGPGTRLTVL.